This T cell receptor (beta chain) was captured in a study of cytomegalovirus exposure and HLA in healthy donors. PCR was performed using 60 Vbeta and 13 Jbeta primers. Repertoires were generated with immunoSEQ multiplex PCR, while TCRdb's copy carries only in-frame clones and drops some. The sample holds about 67,000 clones. The sequenced sample consisted of PBMCs. This TCR derives from a man younger than 40 in good health and CMV-seropositive.

CDR3 residues: CASRKRGHNTGELFF. CDR3 nucleotides: TGTGCCAGCAGAAAGAGGGGGCACAACACCGGGGAGCTGTTTTTT. The rearrangement joins TRBV11-3 to TRBJ2-2; TRBD1 matches 7 bases. The CDR3 contains 15 residues. The germline V gene has CDR1 SGHNT and CDR2 YENEEA. The V segment lost 6 bases and the J segment 2 bases; nucleotides outside the gene matches: 6.